The following is a T cell receptor beta chain sequence with its context. These data are taken from a study of shared clonotypes between healthy human individuals. Produced via immunoSEQ multiplex PCR; TCRdb's table is partial and in-frame only. The data show hundreds of thousands of clones, about three quarters seen once. The specimen was memory CD4+ T cells sorted from blood. The subset is: CD45RA-negative fraction. The TCR comes from a woman aged 30 to 39 in good health.

CDR3 region: CASSSGSLHTGELFF. CDR3 DNA sequence: TGTGCCAGCAGTTCAGGTAGTCTTCACACCGGGGAGCTGTTTTTT. The chain links TRBV28 to TRBJ2-2; no clear D gene. The CDR3 loop spans 15 amino acids. V lost 4 bases, J lost 3 bases, and 12 bases lay in between. Germline values: CDR1 MDHEN, CDR2 SYDVKM.